These 13 T cell receptor beta chains were all obtained from the same sample, sequenced in a study of long-term antiretroviral therapy in people with HIV. A v3.0 immunoSEQ assay was performed at survey level. The method was immunoSEQ multiplex PCR; TCRdb's version includes in-frame clones alone and lacks a portion of them. The table lists about 22,000 clones, about nine tenths of them singletons, with less than 8.5% in the top ten. The source was unsorted PBMCs, collected 1.8 years before starting antiretroviral therapy. These receptors all come from a woman aged 25 to 39 with HIV.

The chain uses TRBV7-2 and TRBJ2-3; 9 bases align to TRBD2. J lost 7 bases, V lost 1 base, and 6 bases had no gene match. CDR3 length: 15 residues. Germline CDR1 is SGHTA and CDR2 is FQGNSA. Here the CDR3 reads CASSLVSGGPHTQYF. CDR3 nucleotide sequence: TGTGCCAGCAGCTTAGTGAGCGGGGGGCCCCATACGCAGTATTTT. Drawing the rest from reference TRBV7-2 and TRBJ2-3, the complete variable domain is GAGVSQSPSNKVTEKGKDVELRCDPISGHTALYWYRQSLGQGLEFLIYFQGNSAPDKSGLPSDRFSAERTGGSVSTLTIQRTQQEDSAVYLCASSLVSGGPHTQYFGPGTRLTVL.

This chain uses TRBV9 with TRBJ2-2; either TRBD1 or TRBD2 may supply D (6 bases each). The CDR3 runs 16 residues. The germline V gene encodes CDR1 SGDLS and CDR2 YYNGEE. The V and J ends lost 3 bases and 6 bases respectively, with 18 bases between them. The CDR3 bases are TGTGCCAGCAGCGGGGGGGCAGGGGCCCTCGCCGGGGAGCTGTTTTTT. It is translated as CASSGGAGALAGELFF.

The chain recombines TRBV2 with TRBJ1-5; D is unclear. The germline gives CDR1 SNHLY, CDR2 FYNNEI. This CDR3 spans 17 amino acids. Trimming shortened V by 4 bases and J by 1 base, and 17 bases separated the two germline ends. The CDR3 spells CASSVIPGGESNQPQHF. The CDR3 DNA reads as TGTGCCAGCAGTGTTATCCCAGGTGGAGAGAGCAATCAGCCCCAGCATTTT.

The chain combines TRBV10-2 with TRBJ2-2; TRBD2 is a possible D gene (7 bases). The germline V gene encodes CDR1 WSHSY and CDR2 SAAADI. The CDR3 covers 16 residues. V lost 0 bases, J lost 3 bases, and 11 bases lay in between. The CDR3 loop reads CASSESGGRDTGELFF. The DNA for the CDR3 is TGCGCCAGCAGTGAGTCGGGGGGGCGGGACACCGGGGAGCTGTTTTTT.

The rearrangement uses TRBV5-1 and TRBJ1-2; TRBD1 might be the D (5 bases). V was shortened by 2 bases and J by 6 bases, with 11 bases between the two germline ends. Germline lookup yields CDR1 SGHRS and CDR2 YFSETQ. The CDR3 loop spans 13 amino acids. The CDR3 coding sequence is TGCGCCAGCAGCTTAGTGGGGGAGAATGGCTACACCTTC. This encodes CASSLVGENGYTF. The variable domain in full, completed from reference TRBV5-1 and TRBJ1-2, reads KAGVTQTPRYLIKTRGQQVTLSCSPISGHRSVSWYQQTPGQGLQFLFEYFSETQRNKGNFPGRFSGRQFSNSRSEMNVSTLELGDSALYLCASSLVGENGYTFGSGTRLTVV.

The V and J genes are TRBV2 and TRBJ2-5; TRBD1 might be the D (5 bases). Germline-derived CDR1 and CDR2 are SNHLY and FYNNEI. The CDR3 spans 14 residues. Trimming shortened V by 6 bases and J by 2 bases, and 13 bases separated the two germline ends. The CDR3 loop is CASRTLGAQETQYF. Written as DNA, the CDR3 is TGTGCCAGCAGAACGTTAGGGGCACAAGAGACCCAGTACTTC.

The rearrangement links TRBV30 to TRBJ1-2; D ambiguous. V lost 2 bases and J 4 bases, leaving 14 bases between the germline ends. The CDR3 spans 14 residues. Germline lookup yields CDR1 GTSNPN and CDR2 SVGIG (reference sequence). As DNA, the CDR3 is TGTGCCTGGAGTTTTACACAGCTATTCTATGGCTACACCTTC. It encodes CAWSFTQLFYGYTF.

The J gene is TRBJ1-4, the V gene TRBV27; no clear D. The germline gives CDR1 MNHEY, CDR2 SMNVEV (reference sequence). V lost 6 bases to trimming and J lost 8 bases, with 13 bases between them. This CDR3 region has 13 residues. As DNA, the CDR3 is TGTGCCAGCAGCCGTTTGGCGGGGGAAAAACTGTTTTTT. Residues: CASSRLAGEKLFF.

The rearrangement uses TRBV10-3 and TRBJ1-2, with D possibly matching TRBD1 (6 bases). The CDR3 has 11 residues. The V end was cut by 2 bases, the J end by 13 bases, with 11 bases between. Germline values: CDR1 ENHRY, CDR2 SYGVKD. The chain's CDR3 is CAISEGGASTF. CDR3 DNA sequence: TGTGCCATCAGTGAGGGGGGCGCGAGCACCTTC.

V usage is TRBV4-1 and J usage is TRBJ2-3; possible D gene TRBD2, 6 bases. The V gene lost 4 bases and the J gene lost 3 bases, with 14 bases spanning the gap. Germline V gene sequence: CDR1 MGHRA, CDR2 YSYEKL. This CDR3 comprises 15 residues. The CDR3 DNA reads TGCGCCAGCAGCCGCGGAGGGGCCTGGACAGATACGCAGTATTTT. Protein sequence: CASSRGGAWTDTQYF.

The chain joins TRBV10-3 to TRBJ2-5; no clear D. CDR1 is ENHRY, CDR2 SYGVKD, per germline. The length of the CDR3 is 11 residues. Trimming removed 3 bases from V and 5 bases from J, with 4 bases in between. The CDR3 reads CAISDSETQYF. The CDR3 nucleotides read TGTGCCATCAGTGATAGCGAGACCCAGTACTTC.

This rearrangement joins TRBV10-2 to TRBJ1-2; 7 positions match TRBD1. Unmatched junction bases numbered 19, after V lost 6 bases and J lost 12 bases. Per germline, CDR1 WSHSY and CDR2 SAAADI. The CDR3 spans 15 residues. The CDR3 here is CASRPGQVGGAWNTF. The CDR3 bases are TGCGCCAGCAGACCCGGTCAGGTAGGGGGCGCTTGGAACACCTTC.

V is TRBV2 and J is TRBJ2-3, with D possibly TRBD1 on 6 matching bases. The germline V gene has CDR1 SNHLY and CDR2 FYNNEI. Trimming stripped 5 bases from V and 3 bases from J, with 12 bases between. The CDR3 length is 14 residues. The CDR3 DNA is TGTGCCAGCAGTAAACTTCAGGGGACAGATACGCAGTATTTT. Translation: CASSKLQGTDTQYF.